The entry below describes one T cell receptor (beta chain). This CDR3 is 15 amino acids long. The ends lost 2 bases at V and 8 bases at J; junction bases unmatched: 4. Germline V gene sequence: CDR1 SGHNT, CDR2 YYREEE (reference sequence). The data derive from a study of CD8 T cells in Susac syndrome. RNA in amounts of 0.5 to 1 ug was reverse transcribed with random hexamers. Amplification of TCR beta CDR3 spanned 54 Vbeta and 13 Jbeta via immunoSEQ multiplex PCR. TCRdb processed the immunoSEQ multiplex PCR reads anew with MiXCR; each CDR3 protein has one entry. The table lists 400,000 to 550,000 distinct CDR3 sequences, around 85% of them singletons, with 0.09% to 0.15% in the top ten. Sequencing of TCR beta covered CD8+ and CD4+ T cells obtained from blood. The CD8+ and CD4+ T cells were negatively isolated, with the TEMRA cells enriched by FACS.

The chain recombines TRBV5-4 with TRBJ2-1; the match to TRBD2 covers 13 bases. The source material was CD8+ T cells from PBMCs. This TCR derives from a human donor with multiple sclerosis. CDR3 residues: CASSLGTSGIDEQFF. The CDR3 DNA is TGTGCCAGCAGCTTAGGGACTAGCGGGATAGATGAGCAGTTCTTC.